The rows below give T cell receptor beta chains drawn from one sample of a study of blood T cell repertoires in COVID-19. The protocol was immunoSEQ multiplex PCR, while the TCRdb copy is restricted to in-frame clones and leaves out a portion. The top ten clones hold less than 9.5% of a sample with around 310,000 clones, roughly 90% of them seen once. Material: PBMCs or T cells enriched from blood (not recorded which). Receptors were obtained from a young woman who had recovered from COVID-19. Both conserved end residues are part of each CDR3. The order of the fields is V gene, D gene, clone size, J gene, CDR3 DNA, CDR3 protein. D genes are given only for firm matches. The size field is filled for only some rows; it gives once, few, many or a size class.

v_call: TRBV19
d_call: TRBD2
clone_size: NA
j_call: TRBJ2-4
cdr3_nt: TGTGCCAGTAGTCCCTCGGGGGGAGAGGTTGGGTACTTC
cdr3_aa: CASSPSGGEVGYF

v_call: TRBV10-2
d_call: NA
clone_size: NA
j_call: TRBJ1-5
cdr3_nt: TGCGCCAGCAGTGAATATGGCAATCAGCCCCAGCATTTT
cdr3_aa: CASSEYGNQPQHF

v_call: TRBV6-5
d_call: NA
clone_size: once
j_call: TRBJ1-2
cdr3_nt: TGTGCCAGCACCCCCGGCAGCCCTCTGAGGGGCTACACCTTC
cdr3_aa: CASTPGSPLRGYTF

v_call: TRBV5-6
d_call: NA
clone_size: NA
j_call: TRBJ2-7
cdr3_nt: TGTGCCAGCAGCTTAGGGGTCGCTAACATCTACGAGCAGTACTTC
cdr3_aa: CASSLGVANIYEQYF

v_call: TRBV6-5
d_call: NA
clone_size: NA
j_call: TRBJ2-7
cdr3_nt: TGTGCCAGCAGTTATATCTACGAGCAGTACTTC
cdr3_aa: CASSYIYEQYF

v_call: TRBV19
d_call: TRBD1
clone_size: NA
j_call: TRBJ1-2
cdr3_nt: TGTGCCAGTAGTATGACAGGGGGGAACTATGGCTACACCTTC
cdr3_aa: CASSMTGGNYGYTF

v_call: TRBV10-1
d_call: TRBD2
clone_size: NA
j_call: TRBJ2-1
cdr3_nt: TGCGCCAGCAGCGTAGCGGGAGTGGCAAATGAGCAGTTCTTC
cdr3_aa: CASSVAGVANEQFF

v_call: TRBV9
d_call: NA
clone_size: NA
j_call: TRBJ2-6
cdr3_nt: TGTGCCAGCAGCGTAGATAGGGGTCACCTCGTCTCTGGGGCCAACGTCCTGACTTTC
cdr3_aa: CASSVDRGHLVSGANVLTF

v_call: TRBV12-3/TRBV12-4
d_call: NA
clone_size: NA
j_call: TRBJ1-1
cdr3_nt: TGTGCCAGCAGTTTCCAACGGGACACTGAAGCTTTCTTT
cdr3_aa: CASSFQRDTEAFF

v_call: TRBV4-1
d_call: TRBD2
clone_size: once
j_call: TRBJ2-1
cdr3_nt: TGCGCCAGCAGCACGATAGCGGGAGCCCTGACCTACAATGAGCAGTTCTTC
cdr3_aa: CASSTIAGALTYNEQFF

v_call: TRBV30
d_call: TRBD2
clone_size: NA
j_call: TRBJ2-1
cdr3_nt: TGTGCCTGGAGTTCGGGAGGGGACAATGAGCAGTTCTTC
cdr3_aa: CAWSSGGDNEQFF

v_call: TRBV28
d_call: NA
clone_size: few
j_call: TRBJ1-2
cdr3_nt: TGTGCCAGCAGGTCTGCCGGGACAAGAGGGGGTTTAGGCTACACCTTC
cdr3_aa: CASRSAGTRGGLGYTF

v_call: TRBV5-1
d_call: TRBD1
clone_size: NA
j_call: TRBJ2-2
cdr3_nt: TGCGCCAGCAGTCAGGACAGGGGAGAGCTGTTTTTT
cdr3_aa: CASSQDRGELFF

v_call: TRBV7-2
d_call: TRBD1
clone_size: NA
j_call: TRBJ2-4
cdr3_nt: TGTGCCAGCAGCTTAGTGGGACAGGGGAGGAACATTCAGTACTTC
cdr3_aa: CASSLVGQGRNIQYF

v_call: TRBV7-9
d_call: NA
clone_size: NA
j_call: TRBJ1-1
cdr3_nt: TGTGCCAGCAGCTTCGAGAACAGGGATGCTTTCTTT
cdr3_aa: CASSFENRDAFF